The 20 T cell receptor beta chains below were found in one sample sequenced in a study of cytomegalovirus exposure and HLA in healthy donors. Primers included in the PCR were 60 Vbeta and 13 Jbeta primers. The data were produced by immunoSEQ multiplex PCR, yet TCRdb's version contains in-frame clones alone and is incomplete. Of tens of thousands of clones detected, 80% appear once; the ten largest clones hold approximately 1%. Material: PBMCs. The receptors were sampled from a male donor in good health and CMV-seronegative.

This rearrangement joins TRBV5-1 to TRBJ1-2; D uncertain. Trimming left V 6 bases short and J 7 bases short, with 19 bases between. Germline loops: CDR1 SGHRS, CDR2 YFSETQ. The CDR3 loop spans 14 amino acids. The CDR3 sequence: CASTPPGKGLGYTF. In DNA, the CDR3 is TGCGCCAGCACCCCTCCGGGAAAGGGCCTTGGCTACACCTTC.

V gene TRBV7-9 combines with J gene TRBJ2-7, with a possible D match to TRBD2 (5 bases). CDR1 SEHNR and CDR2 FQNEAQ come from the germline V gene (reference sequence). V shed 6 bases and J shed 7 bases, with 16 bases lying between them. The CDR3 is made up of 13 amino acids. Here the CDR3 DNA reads TGTGCCAGCAGTGGTAGCGCACACTTGGAGCAGTACTTC. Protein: CASSGSAHLEQYF.

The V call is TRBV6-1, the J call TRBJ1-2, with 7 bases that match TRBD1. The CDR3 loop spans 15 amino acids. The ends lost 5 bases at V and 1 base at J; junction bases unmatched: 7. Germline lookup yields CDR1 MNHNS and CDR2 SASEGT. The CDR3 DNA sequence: TGTGCCAGCAGTAACCGACAGGGAGTTAACTATGGCTACACCTTC. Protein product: CASSNRQGVNYGYTF.

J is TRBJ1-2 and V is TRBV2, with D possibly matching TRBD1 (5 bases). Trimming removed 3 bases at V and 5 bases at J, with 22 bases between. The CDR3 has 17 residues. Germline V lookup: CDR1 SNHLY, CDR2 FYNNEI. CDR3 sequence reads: CASSDSSAGPDGYGYTF. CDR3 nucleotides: TGTGCCAGCAGTGATTCTTCAGCGGGACCTGACGGATATGGCTACACCTTC.

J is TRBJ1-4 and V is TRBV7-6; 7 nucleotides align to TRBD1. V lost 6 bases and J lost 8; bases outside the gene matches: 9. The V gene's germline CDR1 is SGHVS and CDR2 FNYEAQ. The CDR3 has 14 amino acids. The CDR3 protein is CASSLGGDREKLFF. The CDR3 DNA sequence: TGTGCCAGCAGTCTAGGGGGCGATCGGGAAAAACTGTTTTTT.

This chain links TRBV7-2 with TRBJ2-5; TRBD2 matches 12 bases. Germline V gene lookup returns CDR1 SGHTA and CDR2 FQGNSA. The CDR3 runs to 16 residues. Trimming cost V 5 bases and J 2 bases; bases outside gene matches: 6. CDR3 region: CASSPGLAGQQETQYF. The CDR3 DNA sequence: TGTGCCAGCAGCCCCGGACTAGCGGGGCAACAAGAGACCCAGTACTTC.

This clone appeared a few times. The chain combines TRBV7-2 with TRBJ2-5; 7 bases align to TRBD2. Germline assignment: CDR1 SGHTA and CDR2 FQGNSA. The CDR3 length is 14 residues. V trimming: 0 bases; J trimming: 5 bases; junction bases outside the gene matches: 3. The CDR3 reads CASSLAGGVETQYF. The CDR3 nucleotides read TGTGCCAGCAGCTTAGCGGGAGGGGTGGAGACCCAGTACTTC.

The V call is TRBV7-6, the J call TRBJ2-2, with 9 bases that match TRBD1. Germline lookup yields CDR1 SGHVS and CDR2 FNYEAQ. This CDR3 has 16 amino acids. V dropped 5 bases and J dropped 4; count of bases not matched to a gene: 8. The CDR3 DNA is TGTGCCAGCAGCCCCTGGACAGGGGATGGCACCGGGGAGCTGTTTTTT. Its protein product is CASSPWTGDGTGELFF.

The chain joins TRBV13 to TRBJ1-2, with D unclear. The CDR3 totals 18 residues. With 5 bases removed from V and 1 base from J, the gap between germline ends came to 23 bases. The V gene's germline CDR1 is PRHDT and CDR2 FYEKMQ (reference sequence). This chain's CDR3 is CASSPEGSPLIDNYGYTF. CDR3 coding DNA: TGTGCCAGCAGCCCCGAGGGCTCCCCTTTAATAGATAACTATGGCTACACCTTC.

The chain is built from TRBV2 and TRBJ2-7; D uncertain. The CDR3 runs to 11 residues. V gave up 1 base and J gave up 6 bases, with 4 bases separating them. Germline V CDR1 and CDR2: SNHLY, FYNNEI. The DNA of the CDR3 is TGTGCCAGCAGTGAAGAAGCCGAGCAGTACTTC. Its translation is CASSEEAEQYF.

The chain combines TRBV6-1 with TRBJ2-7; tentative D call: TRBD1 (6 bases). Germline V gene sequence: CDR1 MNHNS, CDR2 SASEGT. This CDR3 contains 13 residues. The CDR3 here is CASGRVVGGEQYF. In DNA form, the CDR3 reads TGTGCGAGTGGTAGGGTGGTAGGGGGCGAGCAGTACTTC.

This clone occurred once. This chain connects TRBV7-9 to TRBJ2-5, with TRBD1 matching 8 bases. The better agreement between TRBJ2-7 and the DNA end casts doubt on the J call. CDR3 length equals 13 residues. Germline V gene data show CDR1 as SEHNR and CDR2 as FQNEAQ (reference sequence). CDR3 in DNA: TGTGCCAGCAGCGAGACAGGGGATCACGAGCAGTACTTC. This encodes CASSETGDHEQYF.

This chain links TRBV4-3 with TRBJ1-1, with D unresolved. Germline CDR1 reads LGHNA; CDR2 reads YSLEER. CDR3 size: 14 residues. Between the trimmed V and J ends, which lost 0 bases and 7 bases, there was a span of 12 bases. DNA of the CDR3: TGCGCCAGCAGCCAAGAATCATACAGATTTGAAGCTTTCTTT. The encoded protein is CASSQESYRFEAFF.

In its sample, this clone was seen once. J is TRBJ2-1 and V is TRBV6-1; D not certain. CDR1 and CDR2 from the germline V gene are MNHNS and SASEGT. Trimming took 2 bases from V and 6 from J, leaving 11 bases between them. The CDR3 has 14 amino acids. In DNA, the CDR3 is TGTGCCAGCAGTGAAAGTCACATCGTCAATGAGCAGTTCTTC. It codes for CASSESHIVNEQFF.

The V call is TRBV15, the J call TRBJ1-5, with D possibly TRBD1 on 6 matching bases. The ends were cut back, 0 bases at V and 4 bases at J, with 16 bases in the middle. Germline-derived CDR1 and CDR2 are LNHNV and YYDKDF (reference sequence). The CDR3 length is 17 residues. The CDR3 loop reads CATSRDRGIRGNQPQHF. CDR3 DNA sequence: TGTGCCACCAGCAGAGACAGGGGAATAAGGGGGAATCAGCCCCAGCATTTT. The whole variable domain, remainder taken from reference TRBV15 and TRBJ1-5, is DAMVIQNPRYQVTQFGKPVTLSCSQTLNHNVMYWYQQKSSQAPKLLFHYYDKDFNNEADTPDNFQSRRPNTSFCFLDIRSPGLGDTAMYLCATSRDRGIRGNQPQHFGDGTRLSIL.

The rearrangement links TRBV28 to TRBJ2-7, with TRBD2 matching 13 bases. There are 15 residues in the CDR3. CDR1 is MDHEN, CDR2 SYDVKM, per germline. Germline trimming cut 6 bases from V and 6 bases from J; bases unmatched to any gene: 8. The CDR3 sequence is CASSRTSGRAREQYF. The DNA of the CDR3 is TGTGCCAGCAGCCGTACTAGCGGGAGGGCCCGCGAGCAGTACTTC.

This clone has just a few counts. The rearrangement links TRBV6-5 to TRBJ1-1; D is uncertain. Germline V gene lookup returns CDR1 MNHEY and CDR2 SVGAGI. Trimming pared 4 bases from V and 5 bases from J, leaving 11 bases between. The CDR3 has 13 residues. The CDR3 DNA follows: TGTGCCAGCAGTTCGCGGGAAGAGACTGAAGCTTTCTTT. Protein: CASSSREETEAFF.

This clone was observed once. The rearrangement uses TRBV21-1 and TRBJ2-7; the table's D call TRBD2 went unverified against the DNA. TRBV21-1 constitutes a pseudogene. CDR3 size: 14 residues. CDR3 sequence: CASSARHGGREQYF. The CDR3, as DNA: TGTGCCAGCAGCGCCCGTCACGGGGGTCGAGAGCAGTACTTC.

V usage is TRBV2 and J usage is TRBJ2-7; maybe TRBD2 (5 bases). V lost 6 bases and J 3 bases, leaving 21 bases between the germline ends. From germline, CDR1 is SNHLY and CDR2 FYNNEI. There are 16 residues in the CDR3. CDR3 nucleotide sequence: TGTGCCAGCAGGAGGAGTCGGAGCGGTAACGTCTACGAGCAGTACTTC. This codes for CASRRSRSGNVYEQYF.

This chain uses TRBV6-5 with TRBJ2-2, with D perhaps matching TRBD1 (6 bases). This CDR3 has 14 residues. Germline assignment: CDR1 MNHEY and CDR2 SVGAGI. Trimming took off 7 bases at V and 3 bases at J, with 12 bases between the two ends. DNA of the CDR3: TGTGCCAGCAATTCAGGGGCGGACACCGGGGAGCTGTTTTTT. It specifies CASNSGADTGELFF.